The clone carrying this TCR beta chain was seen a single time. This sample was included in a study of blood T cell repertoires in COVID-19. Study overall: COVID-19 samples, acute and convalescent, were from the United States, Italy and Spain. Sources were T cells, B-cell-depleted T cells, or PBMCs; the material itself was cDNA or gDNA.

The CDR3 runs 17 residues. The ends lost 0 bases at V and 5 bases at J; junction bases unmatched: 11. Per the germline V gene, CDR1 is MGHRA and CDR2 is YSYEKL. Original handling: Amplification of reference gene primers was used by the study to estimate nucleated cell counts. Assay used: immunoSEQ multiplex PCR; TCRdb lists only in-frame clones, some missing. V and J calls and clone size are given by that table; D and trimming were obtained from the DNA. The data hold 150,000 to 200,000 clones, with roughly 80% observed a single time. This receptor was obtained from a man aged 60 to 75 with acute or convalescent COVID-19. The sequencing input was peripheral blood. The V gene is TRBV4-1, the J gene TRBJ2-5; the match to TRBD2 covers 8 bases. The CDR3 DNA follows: TGCGCCAGCAGCCAAGATAGCTTAGCGGGAAGCCAGGAGACCCAGTACTTC. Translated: CASSQDSLAGSQETQYF.